One sample yielded the 32 T cell receptor beta chains listed below, sequenced in a study of metastatic and nonmetastatic thyroid tumors. Every patient was untreated before thyroid surgery. TCRdb re-called the PCR reads via MiXCR. The table lists roughly 15,000 clones, about 20% of them singletons, with around an eighth in the top ten. Sample: blood. These TCRs come from a female donor with papillary thyroid cancer or a benign thyroid nodule (not recorded which). Some clones in this sample may be carry-over from other donors' samples.

This clone was seen ten or more times. The chain links TRBV6-6 to TRBJ2-3, with D perhaps matching TRBD1 (6 bases). The V gene's germline CDR1 is MNHNY and CDR2 SVGAGI (reference sequence). This CDR3 comprises 14 residues. Trimming took 2 bases from V and 3 from J, leaving 9 bases between them. This CDR3 reads CASSYLDRTDTQYF. CDR3 coding DNA: TGTGCCAGCAGTTACCTCGACAGGACAGATACGCAGTATTTT.

The chain uses TRBV4-1 and TRBJ2-3, with 7 bases that match TRBD2. The length of the CDR3 is 17 residues. CDR1 and CDR2 (germline): MGHRA, YSYEKL. The V and J ends lost 3 bases and 2 bases, in that order; junction bases with no gene match: 11. CDR3 sequence (DNA): TGCGCCAGCAGCCATGCGAGAAGCGGGATTCCCACAGATACGCAGTATTTT. Translation gives CASSHARSGIPTDTQYF.

This clone was observed at least ten times. The chain couples TRBV11-3 to TRBJ2-1; 7 positions agree with TRBD2. Germline trimming cut 3 bases from V and 0 bases from J; bases unmatched to any gene: 2. Germline CDR1 is SGHNT and CDR2 is YENEEA. The CDR3 spans 15 residues. CDR3 nucleotides: TGTGCCAGCAGCTTGGGCGGGAGCTCCTACAATGAGCAGTTCTTC. Its protein is CASSLGGSSYNEQFF.

The chain has TRBV6-1 and TRBJ1-2; D gene unclear. The CDR3 extends over 16 amino acids. Germline V gene sequence: CDR1 MNHNS, CDR2 SASEGT. Trimming left V 7 bases short and J 6 bases short, with 24 bases between. CDR3 in amino acids: CASTSSDLPLHHGYTF. The CDR3 DNA is TGTGCCAGCACCTCCTCGGACCTTCCCCTTCACCATGGCTACACCTTC.

By share, this clone counts as medium-sized. The chain has TRBV6-2 or TRBV6-3 and TRBJ2-7; no firm D call. CDR3 length equals 12 residues. Germline V gene lookup returns CDR1 MNHEY and CDR2 SVGEGT. Trimming removed 0 bases from V and 2 bases from J, with 2 bases in between. CDR3 in DNA: TGTGCCAGCAGTTACTCCCCCTACGAGCAGTACTTC. It codes for CASSYSPYEQYF.

This clone was detected ten times or more. V gene TRBV5-6 combines with J gene TRBJ2-1; D not resolved. Per the germline V gene, CDR1 is SGHDT and CDR2 is YYEEEE. This CDR3 comprises 16 residues. Trimming took 6 bases from V and 8 from J, leaving 24 bases between them. DNA for the CDR3: TGTGCCAGCATCCTATCGAAGGGCCCTCTTATCTATGAGCAGTTCTTC. It codes for CASILSKGPLIYEQFF.

This clone was counted many times. The chain combines TRBV9 with TRBJ2-1; the D gene is possibly TRBD2 (5 bases). The V end lost 0 bases, the J end lost 7 bases, and 14 bases lay between the germline ends. Germline V CDR1 and CDR2: SGDLS, YYNGEE. This CDR3 spans 15 amino acids. The chain's CDR3 is CASSVVDYHGNEQFF. CDR3 DNA sequence: TGTGCCAGCAGCGTAGTAGACTACCACGGGAATGAGCAGTTCTTC.

This clone is medium-sized (0.01 to 0.1%) within its sample. The chain carries TRBV20-1 and TRBJ2-1; 10 nucleotides align to TRBD2. The CDR3 spans 16 residues. The ends lost 1 base at V and 8 bases at J; junction bases unmatched: 11. Looked up from germline, CDR1 is DFQATT and CDR2 is SNEGSKA (reference sequence). In nucleotides, the CDR3 is TGCAGTGCTAGAGCAGAGTCCGCTAGCGGGAGAGATGAGCAGTTCTTC. Protein sequence: CSARAESASGRDEQFF.

By its share, this clone is medium-sized. The V gene is TRBV20-1, the J gene TRBJ1-6; 10 bases match TRBD1. The CDR3 spans 15 residues. Trimming removed 0 bases from V and 8 bases from J; junction bases left unmatched: 4. Germline V CDR1 and CDR2: DFQATT, SNEGSKA (reference sequence). This CDR3 reads CSARDSGTGDSPLHF. Written as DNA, the CDR3 is TGCAGTGCTAGAGATAGCGGGACAGGGGATTCACCCCTCCACTTT.

By frequency in the sample, this clone is medium-sized. The chain couples TRBV15 to TRBJ2-2; unclear D gene. CDR1 is LNHNV and CDR2 is YYDKDF in the germline V gene (reference sequence). The V and J ends lost 0 bases and 7 bases respectively, with 9 bases between them. The CDR3 totals 14 residues. For the CDR3, the DNA is TGTGCCACCAGCAGAGATAGACGGATCGGGGAGCTGTTTTTT. Protein product: CATSRDRRIGELFF.

This clone was detected many times. The chain employs TRBV3-1 and TRBJ2-2, with 7 bases fitting TRBD2. In germline, CDR1 is LGHDT, CDR2 YNNKEL (reference sequence). The CDR3 spans 15 residues. V dropped 5 bases and J dropped 2; count of bases not matched to a gene: 5. The CDR3 sequence is CASSLAGLNTGELFF. The DNA of the CDR3 is TGTGCCAGCAGCTTAGCGGGCCTTAACACCGGGGAGCTGTTTTTT.

Relative to its sample, this clone is medium-sized (0.01 to 0.1%). V usage is TRBV24-1 and J usage is TRBJ2-6, with no clear D. Germline CDR1 reads KGHDR; CDR2 reads SFDVKD. The V end was cut by 8 bases, the J end by 2 bases, with 12 bases between. The CDR3 covers 15 residues. Written as DNA, the CDR3 is TGTGCCACCAACCTAAAGGGTACTGGGGCCAACGTCCTGACTTTC. Amino acids: CATNLKGTGANVLTF.

This clone occurred many times. V usage is TRBV18 and J usage is TRBJ2-5; 9 positions match TRBD1. V lost 2 bases, J lost 3 bases, and 7 bases stayed unmatched. Germline V lookup: CDR1 KGHSH, CDR2 LQKENI. CDR3 length equals 16 residues. As DNA, the CDR3 is TGTGCCAGCTCACCATTGGGACAGGGAGTGAAAGAGACCCAGTACTTC. This sequence encodes CASSPLGQGVKETQYF.

The chain carries TRBV27 and TRBJ2-1; no clear D gene. Per germline, CDR1 MNHEY and CDR2 SMNVEV (reference sequence). The CDR3 extends over 14 amino acids. The V gene lost 7 bases and the J gene lost 4 bases, with 14 bases spanning the gap. DNA for the CDR3: TGTGCCAGCACCCGGGTTGGGGTTTACAATGAGCAGTTCTTC. Its translation is CASTRVGVYNEQFF.

The CDR3 DNA sequence: TGTGCCAGTAATAGAATGAACACTGAAGCTTTCTTT. This translates into CASNRMNTEAFF. The chain links TRBV12-3 or TRBV12-4 to TRBJ1-1; D is unresolved. Trimming cost V 9 bases and J 0 bases, with 8 bases left between them. The CDR3 consists of 12 residues.

This clone was counted only a few times. V gene TRBV6-2 or TRBV6-3 combines with J gene TRBJ1-1, with TRBD1 matching over 8 bases. The CDR3 runs 17 residues. Unmatched junction bases numbered 9, after V lost 0 bases and J lost 3 bases. Per the germline V gene, CDR1 is MNHEY and CDR2 is SVGEGT. CDR3 nucleotides: TGTGCCAGCAGTTACTCGACATCAGGGGGCGGGTACACTGAAGCTTTCTTT. This sequence encodes CASSYSTSGGGYTEAFF.

V gene TRBV28 combines with J gene TRBJ2-3; 8 nucleotides match TRBD2. The CDR3 consists of 16 residues. After removal of 6 bases from V and 6 bases from J, the junction contained 14 bases not matched to a gene. Germline V gene lookup returns CDR1 MDHEN and CDR2 SYDVKM. CDR3 in amino acids: CASRLPSPAGVDTQYF. CDR3 DNA: TGTGCCAGCAGACTCCCCTCGCCAGCGGGAGTCGATACGCAGTATTTT.

This clone was seen at least ten times. The chain recombines TRBV7-9 with TRBJ1-2; tentatively, D is TRBD1 (5 bases). Trimming pared 10 bases from V and 4 bases from J, leaving 13 bases between. Germline assignment: CDR1 SEHNR and CDR2 FQNEAQ (reference sequence). This CDR3 contains 12 residues. CDR3 protein: CAIWDGIYGYTF. Here the CDR3 DNA reads TGTGCCATATGGGACGGAATCTATGGCTACACCTTC.

In this sample, this clone turned up a few times. This may be a read error, as it is one base from a much larger clone. The CDR3 region is CSFISLEQETQYF. CDR3 coding DNA: TGCAGCTTTATTTCCCTAGAGCAAGAGACCCAGTACTTC. The chain uses TRBV29-1 and TRBJ2-5; no clear D gene. This CDR3 is built from 13 residues. V lost 8 bases to trimming and J lost 2 bases, with 15 bases between them. Germline lookup yields CDR1 SQVTM and CDR2 ANQGSEA.

This clone was recorded many times. The chain has TRBV5-8 and TRBJ2-5; D tentatively reads TRBD1 or TRBD2 (5 bases each). This CDR3 contains 13 residues. CDR1 SGHTS and CDR2 YDEGEE come from the germline V gene. Trimming cost V 5 bases and J 5 bases, with 13 bases left between them. The CDR3 here is CASRGGGWETQYF. The CDR3, as DNA: TGTGCCAGCAGAGGTGGGGGTTGGGAGACCCAGTACTTC.

By share, this clone ranks as medium-sized (0.01 to 0.1%). This rearrangement joins TRBV27 to TRBJ2-3; D ambiguous. The CDR3 covers 13 residues. Germline CDR1 reads MNHEY; CDR2 reads SMNVEV (reference sequence). Deletions cut 3 bases from V and 0 bases from J, with 4 bases between. The CDR3, as DNA: TGTGCCAGCAGTTTTGACAGCACAGATACGCAGTATTTT. Translation gives CASSFDSTDTQYF.

This clone qualifies as medium-sized. This chain links TRBV15 with TRBJ1-2; D ambiguous. This CDR3 has 13 residues. The V and J ends lost 0 bases and 8 bases respectively, with 10 bases between them. Looked up from germline, CDR1 is LNHNV and CDR2 is YYDKDF (reference sequence). CDR3 DNA: TGTGCCACCAGCAGAGATAGACGGTTGGGCTACACCTTC. It is translated as CATSRDRRLGYTF.

This clone is medium-sized. This chain joins TRBV6-1 and TRBJ2-3, with 7 bases identical to TRBD2. The CDR3 totals 13 residues. The V gene end was trimmed by 8 bases and the J gene end by 7 bases; junction bases not matched to a gene: 9. Germline loops: CDR1 MNHNS, CDR2 SASEGT. Here the CDR3 DNA reads TGTGCCAGCGTTGGGGCGGGAGATTATACGCAGTATTTT. Translation gives CASVGAGDYTQYF.

Within the sample, this clone is medium-sized (0.01 to 0.1%). The V and J genes are TRBV7-2 and TRBJ2-3, with 14 bases that match TRBD2. The CDR3 extends over 18 amino acids. Trimming at V came to 2 bases and at J to 0 bases, leaving 4 bases not matched to a gene. The germline V gene has CDR1 SGHTA and CDR2 FQGNSA. As DNA, the CDR3 is TGTGCCAGCAGCTTATTGACTAGCGGGAGGGCTAGCACAGATACGCAGTATTTT. Its protein is CASSLLTSGRASTDTQYF.

At least ten counts were recorded for this clone. The CDR3 here is CASSGSWGTEAFF. The CDR3 coding sequence is TGTGCCAGCAGTGGAAGTTGGGGGACCGAAGCTTTCTTT. The genes are TRBV2 and TRBJ1-1; D is possibly TRBD1 (5 bases). Trimming removed 4 bases from V and 8 bases from J, with 14 bases in between. Germline V gene sequence: CDR1 SNHLY, CDR2 FYNNEI. The CDR3 contains 13 residues. The whole variable domain, remainder taken from reference TRBV2 and TRBJ1-1, is EPEVTQTPSHQVTQMGQEVILRCVPISNHLYFYWYRQILGQKVEFLVSFYNNEISEKSEIFDDQFSVERPDGSNFTLKIRSTKLEDSAMYFCASSGSWGTEAFFGQGTRLTVV.

This clone was observed at least ten times. The genes are TRBV6-6 and TRBJ2-1; 7 bases are shared with TRBD2. The CDR3 length is 16 residues. CDR1 is MNHNY, CDR2 SVGAGI, per germline (reference sequence). The ends lost 3 bases at V and 6 bases at J; junction bases unmatched: 11. DNA for the CDR3: TGTGCCAGCAGTTATTTGGGCGGGAGCAGAAGCAATGAGCAGTTCTTC. Its protein product is CASSYLGGSRSNEQFF.

This clone was recorded at least ten times. V gene TRBV4-2 combines with J gene TRBJ2-5; D assignment may be TRBD1 or TRBD2 (5 bases each). Trimming removed 8 bases at V and 2 bases at J, with 12 bases between. The CDR3 spans 13 residues. Germline CDR1 LGHNA, CDR2 YNFKEQ. This chain's CDR3 is CASSRDEQETQYF. The CDR3 DNA sequence: TGTGCCAGCTCCCGGGACGAACAAGAGACCCAGTACTTC.

The J gene is TRBJ1-2, the V gene TRBV5-5, with D hard to call. V was trimmed by 4 bases and J by 8 bases, leaving 15 bases between them. This CDR3 spans 13 amino acids. Per the germline V gene, CDR1 is SGHKS and CDR2 is YYEKEE (reference sequence). The CDR3 spells CASSPYPGSGYTF. CDR3 DNA: TGTGCCAGCAGCCCGTATCCGGGGTCGGGCTACACCTTC.

This clone was recorded at least ten times. V usage is TRBV15 and J usage is TRBJ1-5; possible D gene TRBD1, 6 bases. The CDR3 runs to 17 residues. With 3 bases removed from V and 0 bases from J, the gap between germline ends came to 15 bases. The V gene's germline CDR1 is LNHNV and CDR2 YYDKDF (reference sequence). CDR3 nucleotides: TGTGCCACCAGCAGCCACACAGGGTCATATAGCAATCAGCCCCAGCATTTT. It codes for CATSSHTGSYSNQPQHF.

This clone occurred many times. Distinct nucleotide sequences in the sample also encode this CDR3. This chain connects TRBV25-1 to TRBJ2-1; the match to TRBD2 covers 14 bases. This CDR3 is 20 amino acids long. Germline CDR1 and CDR2: MGHDK and SYGVNS. With 6 bases clipped from V and 3 bases from J, the junction kept 16 bases outside the gene matches. For the CDR3, the DNA is TGTGCCAGCAGCCCAACGGTTCCGGGACTAGCGGGAGTACGCTACAATGAGCAGTTCTTC. It encodes CASSPTVPGLAGVRYNEQFF.

The sample holds a few counts of this clone. This could be a read error, since a much larger clone is one nucleotide away. V gene TRBV29-1 combines with J gene TRBJ2-3; possible D gene TRBD1, 6 bases. V was shortened by 1 base and J by 11 bases, with 10 bases between the two germline ends. CDR1 is SQVTM, CDR2 ANQGSEA, per germline. The CDR3 runs 11 residues. CDR3 nucleotides: TGCAGCGTTGAAGCGAACAGGGTGCAGTATTTT. Amino acid sequence: CSVEANRVQYF.

The sample holds a few counts of this clone. Its ends do not fully match the called genes, so a read error is possible. The chain uses TRBV10-3 and TRBJ2-1, with D perhaps matching TRBD1 or TRBD2 (6 bases each). The CDR3 length is 11 residues. CDR1 and CDR2 (germline): ENHRY, SYGVKD. The CDR3 DNA is TGTGTCATCAGTGTGGGGGGCGATCAGTTCTTC. It translates to CVISVGGDQFF.